The 28 T cell receptor beta chains listed next were all sequenced from one sample in a study of cytomegalovirus exposure and HLA in healthy donors. 13 Jbeta primers and 60 Vbeta primers were used for the PCR. Libraries were prepared by immunoSEQ multiplex PCR; TCRdb keeps only in-frame clonotypes and omits some of them. This sample has some 150,000 clones, with around 70% found just once. Sequencing used PBMCs. The receptor set was obtained from a man between 40 and 49 years old in good health and CMV-seronegative.

The chain uses TRBV7-2 and TRBJ1-2; 10 bases map to TRBD1. V gave up 4 bases and J gave up 8 bases; unmatched junction bases: 13. The CDR3 is 16 residues long. Germline V gives CDR1 SGHTA, CDR2 FQGNSA. The CDR3, as DNA: TGTGCCAGCAGCTCCTACACGACAGGGGGCGATAGGGGCTACACCTTC. Its translation: CASSSYTTGGDRGYTF.

CDR3 sequence: CASSYFGGGNTEAFF. Written as DNA, the CDR3 is TGTGCCAGCAGTTACTTCGGGGGGGGGAACACTGAAGCTTTCTTT. The V gene is TRBV6-5, the J gene TRBJ1-1, with TRBD1 as a possible D gene (5 bases). This CDR3 contains 15 residues. Germline values: CDR1 MNHEY, CDR2 SVGAGI. The germline V and J ends were trimmed by 1 base and 1 base, with 10 bases remaining between them.

The chain employs TRBV5-6 and TRBJ1-2, with 8 bases that match TRBD1. The CDR3 runs to 17 residues. The ends lost 3 bases at V and 4 bases at J; junction bases unmatched: 14. The germline V gene encodes CDR1 SGHDT and CDR2 YYEEEE. The CDR3 sequence: CASSSGTGQPRGYGYTF. The CDR3 DNA reads TGTGCCAGCAGCTCTGGGACAGGTCAGCCGAGGGGCTATGGCTACACCTTC.

This clone was seen a handful of times. V and J are TRBV4-3 and TRBJ2-1, with a tentative D call TRBD2 (6 bases). This CDR3 spans 19 amino acids. Trimming took off 1 base at V and 5 bases at J, with 24 bases between the two ends. The germline CDR1 and CDR2 sequences are LGHNA and YSLEER. The CDR3 here is CASSQGIRWREPVHNEQFF. In DNA, the CDR3 is TGCGCCAGCAGCCAAGGGATTCGATGGCGGGAACCCGTCCACAATGAGCAGTTCTTC.

The gene calls are TRBV29-1 and TRBJ2-2; possible D gene TRBD1, 6 bases. Trimming took 4 bases from V and 6 from J, leaving 15 bases between them. CDR1 and CDR2 from the germline V gene are SQVTM and ANQGSEA. CDR3 length equals 14 residues. The CDR3 here is CSVAPGDLSGELFF. CDR3 in DNA: TGCAGCGTTGCCCCAGGGGACCTCTCCGGGGAGCTGTTTTTT.

This chain uses TRBV5-1 with TRBJ1-2, with 10 bases matching TRBD1. V was clipped by 4 bases and J by 3 bases; unmatched bases: 6. CDR1 is SGHRS, CDR2 YFSETQ, per germline. The CDR3 is 15 residues long. The CDR3 DNA reads as TGCGCCAGCAGCCCGGCGACAGGGGGCGACTATGGCTACACCTTC. Translation: CASSPATGGDYGYTF.

This chain joins TRBV27 and TRBJ2-1, with D possibly matching TRBD2 (6 bases). The germline V gene has CDR1 MNHEY and CDR2 SMNVEV (reference sequence). The CDR3 sequence is 11 residues long. Trimming took off 5 bases at V and 9 bases at J, with 8 bases between the two ends. CDR3 protein: CASSIGGEQFF. In DNA, the CDR3 is TGTGCCAGCAGTATCGGGGGTGAGCAGTTCTTC.

This CDR3 is CAWDWEYQETQYF. The CDR3 DNA sequence: TGTGCCTGGGATTGGGAGTACCAAGAGACCCAGTACTTC. This chain connects TRBV30 to TRBJ2-5; tentative D call: TRBD2 (5 bases). CDR3 length: 13 amino acids. V lost 5 bases to trimming and J lost 0 bases, with 10 bases between them. Germline V gene sequence: CDR1 GTSNPN, CDR2 SVGIG (reference sequence). The full variable domain, in which reference TRBV30 and TRBJ2-5 provide the parts outside the CDR3, is SQTIHQWPATLVQPVGSPLSLECTVEGTSNPNLYWYRQAAGRGLQLLFYSVGIGQISSEVPQNLSASRPQDRQFILSSKKLLLSDSGFYLCAWDWEYQETQYFGPGTRLLVL.

The J gene is TRBJ2-7, the V gene TRBV2; the D gene is possibly TRBD1 (5 bases). V was trimmed by 11 bases and J by 3 bases, leaving 17 bases between them. Germline V lookup: CDR1 SNHLY, CDR2 FYNNEI. The CDR3 length is 13 residues. This chain's CDR3 is CAQTMTEYYEQYF. The CDR3 coding sequence is TGTGCCCAGACCATGACAGAATACTACGAGCAGTACTTC.

The chain recombines TRBV9 with TRBJ2-2; D gene unclear. This CDR3 is 15 amino acids long. V was trimmed by 0 bases and J by 0 bases, leaving 6 bases between them. Per the germline V gene, CDR1 is SGDLS and CDR2 is YYNGEE. The CDR3 sequence is CASSVGATNTGELFF. The DNA for the CDR3 is TGTGCCAGCAGCGTAGGGGCTACGAACACCGGGGAGCTGTTTTTT.

The V and J genes are TRBV6-7 and TRBJ2-7; the match to TRBD1 covers 9 bases. TRBV6-7 is designated an ORF whose function remains uncertain. The CDR3 runs 14 residues. J gave up 3 bases and V 2 bases, and 2 bases lay outside the gene matches. CDR3 sequence reads: CASSYGQGIYEQYF. In DNA, the CDR3 is TGTGCCAGCAGTTACGGACAGGGGATCTACGAGCAGTACTTC.

This chain joins TRBV28 and TRBJ1-4, with D hard to call. Trimming shortened V by 7 bases and J by 8 bases, and 14 bases separated the two germline ends. The CDR3 loop spans 13 amino acids. From germline, CDR1 is MDHEN and CDR2 SYDVKM. CDR3 protein: CASTSWTGEKLFF. The CDR3 DNA follows: TGTGCCAGCACCTCTTGGACTGGGGAAAAACTGTTTTTT.

This clone was seen a handful of times. The J gene is TRBJ1-1, the V gene TRBV5-6; D unresolved. The CDR3 has 15 residues. CDR1 and CDR2 (germline): SGHDT, YYEEEE. V was pared by 1 base and J by 4 bases, with 14 bases between. The CDR3 DNA reads as TGTGCCAGCAGCTTGCTTAGGAGCAGACTCACTGAAGCTTTCTTT. Protein product: CASSLLRSRLTEAFF.

The J gene is TRBJ1-3, the V gene TRBV5-1, with unresolved D. CDR1 and CDR2 from the germline V gene are SGHRS and YFSETQ. The ends were cut back, 2 bases at V and 4 bases at J, with 13 bases in the middle. This CDR3 is built from 15 residues. CDR3 region: CASSLSFTGGNTIYF. CDR3 bases: TGCGCCAGCAGCTTAAGCTTTACGGGGGGAAACACCATATATTTT.

The chain carries TRBV27 and TRBJ1-2, with TRBD1 identical over 8 bases. The CDR3 extends over 15 amino acids. Germline CDR1 reads MNHEY; CDR2 reads SMNVEV (reference sequence). Trimming removed 7 bases from V and 5 bases from J; junction bases left unmatched: 12. The CDR3 DNA reads as TGTGCCAGCAAACCGGCCGGGACAGGCCCTTATGGCTACACCTTC. Protein product: CASKPAGTGPYGYTF.

V and J are TRBV18 and TRBJ1-6; no reliable D call. There are 14 residues in the CDR3. Germline V gene data show CDR1 as KGHSH and CDR2 as LQKENI. V lost 4 bases to trimming and J lost 6 bases, with 10 bases between them. CDR3 sequence reads: CASSHGEGNSPLHF. CDR3 in DNA: TGTGCCAGCTCACACGGAGAGGGTAATTCACCCCTCCACTTT.

The chain uses TRBV28 and TRBJ1-1; a weak D match, TRBD1 (6 bases). The V gene's germline CDR1 is MDHEN and CDR2 SYDVKM. The CDR3 spans 15 residues. Trimming left V 2 bases short and J 5 bases short, with 15 bases between. This CDR3 reads CASSLVSGGRTEAFF. The CDR3 nucleotides read TGTGCCAGCAGTTTAGTGAGTGGGGGCAGGACTGAAGCTTTCTTT.

The chain employs TRBV5-6 and TRBJ1-2; 10 bases agree with TRBD1. Trimming cost V 5 bases and J 4 bases; bases outside gene matches: 14. The CDR3 is made up of 17 amino acids. Germline assignment: CDR1 SGHDT and CDR2 YYEEEE. In DNA form, the CDR3 reads TGTGCCAGCAGTTATCCCCGACAGGGGGCCTATCTCTATGGCTACACCTTC. The encoded protein is CASSYPRQGAYLYGYTF.

The chain recombines TRBV21-1 with TRBJ1-2; the table names TRBD1, a call not compared with the DNA. TRBV21-1 is termed a pseudogene. There are 17 residues in the CDR3. CDR3 amino acids: CASSDIGQGRSNYGYTF. The CDR3 DNA follows: TGTGCCAGCAGTGATATAGGACAGGGTCGATCTAACTATGGCTACACCTTC.

The V call is TRBV11-2, the J call TRBJ2-1, with D possibly being TRBD1 (5 bases). The V end lost 0 bases, the J end lost 10 bases, and 13 bases lay between the germline ends. From germline, CDR1 is SGHAT and CDR2 FQNNGV. The CDR3 has 14 residues. CDR3 in DNA: TGTGCCAGCAGCTTAGAAAGGGGATTTGACGAGCAGTTCTTC. It codes for CASSLERGFDEQFF.

The chain links TRBV28 to TRBJ2-7; D gene uncertain. The CDR3 is 10 amino acids. Germline assignment: CDR1 MDHEN and CDR2 SYDVKM. Between the trimmed V and J ends, which lost 5 bases and 5 bases, there was a span of 4 bases. CDR3 nucleotides: TGTGCCAGCAGTGCTAACGAGCAGTACTTC. Translated, it gives CASSANEQYF. Supplemented by reference TRBV28 and TRBJ2-7, the full variable domain reads DVKVTQSSRYLVKRTGEKVFLECVQDMDHENMFWYRQDPGLGLRLIYFSYDVKMKEKGDIPEGYSVSREKKERFSLILESASTNQTSMYLCASSANEQYFGPGTRLTVT.

The genes are TRBV29-1 and TRBJ2-1; tentative D call: TRBD1 (5 bases). Germline CDR1 reads SQVTM; CDR2 reads ANQGSEA. With 0 bases removed from V and 6 bases from J, the gap between germline ends came to 9 bases. The length of the CDR3 is 13 residues. Here the CDR3 reads CSVEEGPSNEQFF. The CDR3, as DNA: TGCAGCGTTGAAGAGGGGCCGTCCAATGAGCAGTTCTTC.

CDR3 sequence reads: CASSPLAGANTGELFF. The CDR3 DNA is TGTGCCAGCTCACCGCTAGCGGGGGCGAACACCGGGGAGCTGTTTTTT. The genes are TRBV18 and TRBJ2-2; 10 positions match TRBD2. J gave up 0 bases and V 3 bases, and 1 base lay outside the gene matches. Looked up from germline, CDR1 is KGHSH and CDR2 is LQKENI. The CDR3 runs to 16 residues.

This clone showed up just once. The rearrangement uses TRBV5-4 and TRBJ1-2; 7 bases are a match to TRBD1. The germline gives CDR1 SGHNT, CDR2 YYREEE (reference sequence). Trimming removed 4 bases from V and 4 bases from J; junction bases left unmatched: 10. The CDR3 runs 15 residues. CDR3 sequence (DNA): TGTGCCAGCAGCACCCCGGAACAGGGGATCTATGGCTACACCTTC. It encodes CASSTPEQGIYGYTF.

V and J are TRBV25-1 and TRBJ2-7, with 9 bases identical to TRBD1. Unmatched junction bases numbered 14, after V lost 7 bases and J lost 10 bases. CDR3 length equals 14 residues. The germline CDR1 and CDR2 sequences are MGHDK and SYGVNS. The CDR3 nucleotides are TGTGCCAGCACCGGGACCGGGACAGGGTCGTTTCAGTACTTC. Amino acids: CASTGTGTGSFQYF.

As regards this clone: At one of its ends the junction is not consistent with the germline gene, which may arise from a read error. The chain carries TRBV9 and TRBJ1-6, with D possibly matching TRBD1 (5 bases). The germline CDR1 and CDR2 sequences are SGDLS and YYNGEE. The CDR3 is 14 residues long. The CDR3, as DNA: TGTGCCAGCAGCGTAGGACAGAATAATTCACCCCTCAACTTT. This sequence encodes CASSVGQNNSPLNF.

This rearrangement joins TRBV7-2 to TRBJ2-1, with TRBD2 as a possible D gene (6 bases). Germline V gene sequence: CDR1 SGHTA, CDR2 FQGNSA. The CDR3 sequence is 14 residues long. Trimming pared 6 bases from V and 9 bases from J, leaving 18 bases between. This chain's CDR3 is CASRYTGGPLEQFF. In nucleotides, the CDR3 is TGTGCCAGCAGATATACCGGGGGACCCCTTGAGCAGTTCTTC.

The V call is TRBV2, the J call TRBJ1-1, with TRBD1 matching over 11 bases. Germline V gene lookup returns CDR1 SNHLY and CDR2 FYNNEI. V lost 4 bases to trimming and J lost 5 bases; unmatched junction nucleotides: 9. This CDR3 has 16 residues. DNA for the CDR3: TGTGCCAGCAGTGTAAACGGACAGGGGGCTTCAACTGAAGCTTTCTTT. Its protein product is CASSVNGQGASTEAFF.